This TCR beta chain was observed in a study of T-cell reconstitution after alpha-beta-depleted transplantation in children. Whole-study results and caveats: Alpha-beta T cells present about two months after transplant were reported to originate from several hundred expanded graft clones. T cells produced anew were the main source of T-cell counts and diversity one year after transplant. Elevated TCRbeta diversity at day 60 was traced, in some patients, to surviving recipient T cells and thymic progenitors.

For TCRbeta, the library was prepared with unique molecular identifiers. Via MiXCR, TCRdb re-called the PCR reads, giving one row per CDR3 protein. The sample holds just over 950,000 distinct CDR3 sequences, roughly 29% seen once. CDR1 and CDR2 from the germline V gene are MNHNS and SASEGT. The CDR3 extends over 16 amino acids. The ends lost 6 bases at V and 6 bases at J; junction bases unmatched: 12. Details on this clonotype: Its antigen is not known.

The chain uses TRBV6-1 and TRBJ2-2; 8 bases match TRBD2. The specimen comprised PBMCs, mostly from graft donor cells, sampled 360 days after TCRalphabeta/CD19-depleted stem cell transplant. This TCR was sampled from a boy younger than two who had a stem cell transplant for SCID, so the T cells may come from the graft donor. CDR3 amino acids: CASSRVAGTGSGELFF. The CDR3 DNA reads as TGTGCCAGCAGCCGGGTAGCGGGAACGGGGTCCGGGGAGCTGTTTTTT.